A single sample gave rise to the 13 T cell receptor beta chains below, sequenced in a study of OX40 agonist ivuxolimab in advanced cancers. Sequencing was performed with immunoSEQ multiplex PCR; in TCRdb, only in-frame clones are kept and a portion is missing. The data contain 35,000 to 45,000 clones, 86% of them singletons. The material was CD4+ or CD8+ T cells sorted from blood, obtained in a trial of the OX40 agonist ivuxolimab. Receptors originate from an adult with an advanced solid tumor such as melanoma, head and neck, liver or kidney cancer.

V usage is TRBV4-2 and J usage is TRBJ1-1, with a weak D call TRBD1 (6 bases). The V end was cut by 0 bases, the J end by 8 bases, with 19 bases between. The V gene's germline CDR1 is LGHNA and CDR2 YNFKEQ. This CDR3 is built from 16 residues. This chain's CDR3 is CASSQDVSAEDREAFF. In DNA, the CDR3 is TGTGCCAGCAGCCAAGATGTTTCAGCCGAAGACAGGGAAGCTTTCTTT.

This chain joins TRBV4-1 and TRBJ1-5, with unresolved D. The CDR3 runs to 13 residues. Trimming removed 4 bases at V and 10 bases at J, with 14 bases between. The germline gives CDR1 MGHRA, CDR2 YSYEKL. CDR3 sequence (DNA): TGCGCCAGCAGCCCCGGTAATACGTCACCCCAGCATTTT. The encoded protein is CASSPGNTSPQHF.

The chain recombines TRBV19 with TRBJ2-1; D unclear. Trimming cost V 11 bases and J 2 bases, with 16 bases left between them. Germline-derived CDR1 and CDR2 are LNHDA and SQIVND (reference sequence). The length of the CDR3 is 14 residues. The CDR3 spells CAVSQSLTYNEQFF. The CDR3 DNA reads as TGTGCCGTCAGCCAATCGCTTACCTACAATGAGCAGTTCTTC.

The J gene is TRBJ2-5, the V gene TRBV6-5; D is unresolved. This CDR3 has 13 amino acids. Per germline, CDR1 MNHEY and CDR2 SVGAGI. The ends were cut back, 4 bases at V and 4 bases at J, with 10 bases in the middle. The CDR3 reads CASSSTERETQYF. Written as DNA, the CDR3 is TGTGCCAGCAGTTCGACGGAGCGAGAGACCCAGTACTTC.

This chain links TRBV9 with TRBJ1-2; possible D gene TRBD1, 6 bases. Per germline, CDR1 SGDLS and CDR2 YYNGEE. The CDR3 runs 15 residues. Trimming took 2 bases from V and 2 from J, leaving 13 bases between them. CDR3 sequence (DNA): TGTGCCAGCAGCGTTGGGTCAGGGGCAAACTATGGCTACACCTTC. This translates into CASSVGSGANYGYTF.

This clone was counted at least ten times. The genes are TRBV6-6 and TRBJ1-6; the match to TRBD1 covers 7 bases. Germline V CDR1 and CDR2: MNHNY, SVGAGI (reference sequence). The CDR3 length is 15 residues. J gave up 5 bases and V 5 bases, and 6 bases lay outside the gene matches. The CDR3 region is CASSTADRNNSPLHF. CDR3 nucleotide sequence: TGTGCCAGCAGTACCGCGGACAGGAATAATTCACCCCTCCACTTT.

The chain links TRBV7-6 to TRBJ1-3; D is possibly TRBD1 (6 bases). Per the germline V gene, CDR1 is SGHVS and CDR2 is FNYEAQ. V was shortened by 2 bases and J by 4 bases, with 12 bases between the two germline ends. The CDR3 extends over 15 amino acids. CDR3 in DNA: TGTGCCAGCAGCTTATCTGGACAGAGAGGAAACACCATATATTTT. Translated: CASSLSGQRGNTIYF.

The chain recombines TRBV11-3 with TRBJ2-1, with D unclear. CDR3 size: 15 residues. Trimming left V 1 base short and J 9 bases short, with 16 bases between. Germline-derived CDR1 and CDR2 are SGHNT and YENEEA. This chain's CDR3 is CASSLVEASLGEQFF. DNA of the CDR3: TGTGCCAGCAGCTTAGTGGAAGCCTCGCTGGGTGAGCAGTTCTTC.

V is TRBV19 and J is TRBJ1-5, with TRBD1 matching 8 bases. Germline CDR1 is LNHDA and CDR2 is SQIVND (reference sequence). The CDR3 covers 15 residues. The junction had 3 bases not matched to a gene; V was cut back by 3 bases and J by 2 bases. The CDR3 protein is CASSIPGGGNQPQHF. CDR3 nucleotides: TGTGCCAGTAGTATTCCAGGGGGCGGCAATCAGCCCCAGCATTTT.

The rearrangement links TRBV6-6 to TRBJ2-1, with 7 bases fitting TRBD1. The junction had 12 bases not matched to a gene; V was cut back by 2 bases and J by 8 bases. Per the germline V gene, CDR1 is MNHNY and CDR2 is SVGAGI (reference sequence). This CDR3 region has 16 residues. The CDR3 is CASSYDDDRVSDEQFF. CDR3 DNA: TGTGCCAGCAGTTACGACGACGACAGGGTATCTGATGAGCAGTTCTTC.

V usage is TRBV7-3 and J usage is TRBJ1-6; D call uncertain. The V end lost 5 bases, the J end lost 6 bases, and 8 bases lay between the germline ends. Germline CDR1 and CDR2: SGHTA and FQGTGA. The CDR3 loop spans 13 amino acids. The CDR3 nucleotides are TGTGCCAGCAGCCTTTACCTTAATTCACCCCTCCACTTT. Protein product: CASSLYLNSPLHF.

V gene TRBV7-6 combines with J gene TRBJ1-3; TRBD1 aligns across 8 bases. This CDR3 contains 16 residues. Germline CDR1 reads SGHVS; CDR2 reads FNYEAQ. After removal of 5 bases from V and 3 bases from J, the junction contained 9 bases not matched to a gene. DNA of the CDR3: TGTGCCAGCAGCCCCGAACAGGACAGGGTTGGAAACACCATATATTTT. Protein: CASSPEQDRVGNTIYF.

The rearrangement joins TRBV5-1 to TRBJ1-2; D gene unclear. This CDR3 has 14 amino acids. V lost 0 bases, J lost 5 bases, and 11 bases lay in between. In germline, CDR1 is SGHRS, CDR2 YFSETQ. The CDR3 sequence: CASSLDTPGYGYTF. The CDR3 region has the DNA TGCGCCAGCAGCTTGGACACCCCGGGGTATGGCTACACCTTC.